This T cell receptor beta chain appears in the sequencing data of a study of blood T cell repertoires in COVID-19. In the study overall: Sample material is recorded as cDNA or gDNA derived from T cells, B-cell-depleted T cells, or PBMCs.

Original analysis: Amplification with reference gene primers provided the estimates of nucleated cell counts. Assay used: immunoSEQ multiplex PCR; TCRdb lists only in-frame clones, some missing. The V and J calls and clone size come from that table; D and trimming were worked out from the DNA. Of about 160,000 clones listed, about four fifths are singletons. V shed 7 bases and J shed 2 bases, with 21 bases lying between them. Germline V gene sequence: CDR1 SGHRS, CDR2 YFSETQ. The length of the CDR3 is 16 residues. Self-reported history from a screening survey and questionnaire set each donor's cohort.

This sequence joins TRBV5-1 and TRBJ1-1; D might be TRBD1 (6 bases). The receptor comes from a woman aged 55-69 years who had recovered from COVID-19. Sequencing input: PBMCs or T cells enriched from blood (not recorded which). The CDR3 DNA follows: TGCGCCAGCGCCCCGGCGGGGGGCGGCGTAAACACTGAAGCTTTCTTT. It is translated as CASAPAGGGVNTEAFF. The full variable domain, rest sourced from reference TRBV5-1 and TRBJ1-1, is KAGVTQTPRYLIKTRGQQVTLSCSPISGHRSVSWYQQTPGQGLQFLFEYFSETQRNKGNFPGRFSGRQFSNSRSEMNVSTLELGDSALYLCASAPAGGGVNTEAFFGQGTRLTVV.